This entry concerns a single TCR beta chain. The entry originates in a study of OX40 agonist ivuxolimab in advanced cancers. Study overall: Ivuxolimab, which patients received intravenously every 2 weeks, was dosed at 0.01 to 10 mg/kg.

The table came from immunoSEQ multiplex PCR; TCRdb's copy has only in-frame clones and leaves some out. The sample comprises 35,000 to 40,000 clones, around 83% of which are singletons, and roughly 2.4% rests with the top ten. The source was CD4+ or CD8+ T cells sorted from blood, collected in a trial of the OX40 agonist ivuxolimab. The source of this sequence is an adult with an advanced solid tumor such as melanoma, head and neck, liver or kidney cancer.

The CDR3 loop is CASSVAGGKADTQYF. The CDR3 DNA reads as TGTGCCAGCAGTGTAGCGGGGGGGAAGGCAGATACGCAGTATTTT. J is TRBJ2-3 and V is TRBV6-1; 11 bases match TRBD2. CDR3 length equals 15 residues. From germline, CDR1 is MNHNS and CDR2 SASEGT. Trimming cost V 4 bases and J 4 bases; bases outside gene matches: 4.